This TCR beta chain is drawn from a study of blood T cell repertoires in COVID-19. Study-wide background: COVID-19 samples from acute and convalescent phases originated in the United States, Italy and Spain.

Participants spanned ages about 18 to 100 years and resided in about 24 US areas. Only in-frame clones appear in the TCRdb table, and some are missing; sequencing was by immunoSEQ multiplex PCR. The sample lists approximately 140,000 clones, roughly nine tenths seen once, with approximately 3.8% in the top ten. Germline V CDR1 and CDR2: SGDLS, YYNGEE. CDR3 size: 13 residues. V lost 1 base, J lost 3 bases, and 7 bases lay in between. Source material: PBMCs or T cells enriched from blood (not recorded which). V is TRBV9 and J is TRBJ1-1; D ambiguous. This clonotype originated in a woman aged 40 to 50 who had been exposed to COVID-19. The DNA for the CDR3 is TGTGCCAGCAGCGTATCGAGTTACACTGAAGCTTTCTTT. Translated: CASSVSSYTEAFF.